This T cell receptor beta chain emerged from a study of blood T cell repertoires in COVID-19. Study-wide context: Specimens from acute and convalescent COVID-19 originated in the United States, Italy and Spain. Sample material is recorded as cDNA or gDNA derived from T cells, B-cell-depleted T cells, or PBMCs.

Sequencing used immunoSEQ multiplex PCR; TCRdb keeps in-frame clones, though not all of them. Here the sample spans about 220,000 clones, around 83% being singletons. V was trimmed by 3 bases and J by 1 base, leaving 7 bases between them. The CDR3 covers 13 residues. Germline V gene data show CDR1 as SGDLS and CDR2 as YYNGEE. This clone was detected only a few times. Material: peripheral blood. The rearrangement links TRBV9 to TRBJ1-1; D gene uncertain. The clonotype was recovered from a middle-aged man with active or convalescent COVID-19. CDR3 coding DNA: TGTGCCAGCAGCGAGACACCGAACACTGAAGCTTTCTTT. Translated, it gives CASSETPNTEAFF.